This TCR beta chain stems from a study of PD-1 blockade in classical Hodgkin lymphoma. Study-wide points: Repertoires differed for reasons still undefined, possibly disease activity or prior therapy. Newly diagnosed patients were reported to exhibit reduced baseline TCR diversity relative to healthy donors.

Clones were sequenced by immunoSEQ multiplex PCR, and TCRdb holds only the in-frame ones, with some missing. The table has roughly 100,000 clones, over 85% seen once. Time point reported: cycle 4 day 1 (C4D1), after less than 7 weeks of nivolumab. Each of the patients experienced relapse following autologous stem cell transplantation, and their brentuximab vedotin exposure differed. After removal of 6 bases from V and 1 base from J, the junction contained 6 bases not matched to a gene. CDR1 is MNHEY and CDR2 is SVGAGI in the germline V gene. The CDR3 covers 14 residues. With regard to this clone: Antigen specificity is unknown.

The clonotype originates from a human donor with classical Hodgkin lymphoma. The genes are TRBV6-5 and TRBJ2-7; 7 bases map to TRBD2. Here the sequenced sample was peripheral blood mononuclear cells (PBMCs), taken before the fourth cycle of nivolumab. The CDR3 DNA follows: TGTGCCAGCAGGACCGGGACTATGTCCTACGAGCAGTACTTC. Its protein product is CASRTGTMSYEQYF.